Listed below are T cell receptor beta chains from one sample, sequenced in a study of blood T cell repertoires in COVID-19. Clones were read by immunoSEQ multiplex PCR, and TCRdb kept only the in-frame ones, dropping some. Of about 180,000 clones listed, about nine tenths are singletons. The sequencing sample was made of peripheral blood. The receptors were gathered from a man between 18 and 35 years old who had recovered from COVID-19. The CDR3 runs from the conserved cysteine through the conserved F or W. D genes are given only for firm matches. Only part of the rows carry a size: once, few, many, or a class if the clone is expanded.

d_gene	v_gene	abundance	j_gene	CDR3nt	CDR3aa
TRBD2	TRBV28	NA	TRBJ2-3	TGTGCCAGCAGTTTGAATAGCGGGAGAAATACGCAGTATTTT	CASSLNSGRNTQYF
NA	TRBV12-3/TRBV12-4	once	TRBJ1-1	TGTGCCAGCAGTTTAGTAGCGGGCACTGAAGCTTTCTTT	CASSLVAGTEAFF
TRBD2	TRBV7-3	NA	TRBJ2-1	TGTGCCAGCAGCCCAAGTGGGACTAGGTCCAATGAGCAGTTCTTC	CASSPSGTRSNEQFF
NA	TRBV2	NA	TRBJ1-5	TGTGCCAGCAGTGAAGGAGGGCAGTTTCTTAATAGCAATCAGCCCCAGCATTTT	CASSEGGQFLNSNQPQHF
TRBD1	TRBV6-2/TRBV6-3	NA	TRBJ2-3	TGTGCCAGCAGTGGACAGGGGGCGACAGATACGCAGTATTTT	CASSGQGATDTQYF
NA	TRBV5-1	NA	TRBJ1-2	TGCGCCAGCAGCTTGGGAGGGTCCGGCTACACCTTC	CASSLGGSGYTF
NA	TRBV13	NA	TRBJ2-7	TGTGCCAGCAGCTTAGCCCGGGAGCGGGTCGAGCAGTACTTC	CASSLARERVEQYF
NA	TRBV5-8	NA	TRBJ2-1	TGTGCCAGCAGCTTGGAGGGGGCCTACAATGAGCAGTTCTTC	CASSLEGAYNEQFF
NA	TRBV5-4	few	TRBJ1-2	TGTGCCAGCAGCTTGGGACATAACTATGGCTACACCTTC	CASSLGHNYGYTF
NA	TRBV7-9	NA	TRBJ2-3	TGTGCCAGCAGCTTAGCGGGAGTTGCTACAGATACGCAGTATTTT	CASSLAGVATDTQYF
NA	TRBV29-1	NA	TRBJ2-3	TGCAGCGTTGAGAAGAGACTCACAGATACGCAGTATTTT	CSVEKRLTDTQYF
NA	TRBV9	NA	TRBJ2-2	TGTGCCAGCAGCCCGCGTCAGGGGCTCGGCACCGGGGAGCTGTTTTTT	CASSPRQGLGTGELFF
TRBD1	TRBV28	NA	TRBJ1-1	TGTGCCAGCAGGGATACAGGGGTTCGGCCTTTCTTT	CASRDTGVRPFF
NA	TRBV6-5	once	TRBJ2-7	TGTGCCAGCAGTTTGTACACTAACTACGAGCAGTACTTC	CASSLYTNYEQYF
TRBD2	TRBV5-6	NA	TRBJ2-5	TGTGCCAGCAGCTCCGGGACTAGGACAAGTGAGACCCAGTACTTC	CASSSGTRTSETQYF
TRBD2	TRBV6-2/TRBV6-3	NA	TRBJ2-1	TGTGCCAGCAGTCGGGGAGGGAGGAATGAGCAGTTCTTC	CASSRGGRNEQFF
NA	TRBV11-3	NA	TRBJ2-3	TGTGCCAGCAGCTTAGGGCAGACTAGCACAGATACGCAGTATTTT	CASSLGQTSTDTQYF
TRBD2	TRBV6-1	once	TRBJ2-7	TGTGCCAGCAGTGAAATTATTGGGACTAGCGGGATCAACGAGCAGTACTTC	CASSEIIGTSGINEQYF
TRBD1	TRBV6-5	NA	TRBJ1-2	TGTGCCAGCAGTTACTCCCGGACAGGGATGAAAGGCTACACCTTC	CASSYSRTGMKGYTF
NA	TRBV2	NA	TRBJ2-1	TGTGCCAGCAGTGAATGGAGTTGGCAGTTCTTC	CASSEWSWQFF
TRBD2	TRBV19	NA	TRBJ2-7	TGTGCCAGTAGTATCGGGACTAGCGGATACGAGCAGTACTTC	CASSIGTSGYEQYF
NA	TRBV6-5	NA	TRBJ1-1	TGTGCCAGCCAAAACAGGGTACCCACTGAAGCTTTCTTT	CASQNRVPTEAFF
NA	TRBV25-1	NA	TRBJ2-7	TGTGCCAGCAGCTTCACGGGGGAAACCTACGAGCAGTACTTC	CASSFTGETYEQYF
TRBD1	TRBV10-3	NA	TRBJ1-1	TGTGCCATCAGTGACCTCTCGGACAGGGGCTATACTGAAGCTTTCTTT	CAISDLSDRGYTEAFF
NA	TRBV6-5	NA	TRBJ1-2	TGTGCCAGCAGTTACTATTCGTCAGGGGACTATGGCTACACCTTC	CASSYYSSGDYGYTF
TRBD1	TRBV5-1	NA	TRBJ2-1	TGCGCCAGCAGCTCCTCACAGGGGGCCAATGAGCAGTTCTTC	CASSSSQGANEQFF
NA	TRBV27	NA	TRBJ2-7	TGTGCCAGCAGAGTTGGGGGCACAAGCTCCTACGAGCAGTACTTC	CASRVGGTSSYEQYF
NA	TRBV5-6	NA	TRBJ2-5	TGTGCCAGCAGCTCGGGCACAGGGTCCCAAGAGACCCAGTACTTC	CASSSGTGSQETQYF
TRBD2	TRBV3-1/TRBV3-2	NA	TRBJ2-1	TGTGCCAGCAGCCAAGGACTAGCGGGACAATCCCCATGGGAGCAGTTCTTC	CASSQGLAGQSPWEQFF
TRBD2	TRBV4-1	NA	TRBJ2-1	TGCGCCAGCAGGAACCCACTAGCGGGAGTTTTCGATGAGCAGTTCTTC	CASRNPLAGVFDEQFF
NA	TRBV9	once	TRBJ1-5	TGTGCCAGCAGCGTATCTTATGGGAGTAATCAGCCCCAGCATTTT	CASSVSYGSNQPQHF
NA	TRBV7-2	NA	TRBJ1-5	TGTGCCAGCAAAGAGGGGGGGGCGAGCAATCAGCCCCAGCATTTT	CASKEGGASNQPQHF
NA	TRBV9	once	TRBJ2-7	TGTGCCAGCAGCGTAGAAGACGGGGGTTATTACGAGCAGTACTTC	CASSVEDGGYYEQYF
NA	TRBV7-8	NA	TRBJ2-1	TGTGCCAGCAGCTTATTCGACGGGTCCTACAATGAGCAGTTCTTC	CASSLFDGSYNEQFF
TRBD1	TRBV30	few	TRBJ2-7	TGTGCCTGGAGTCGGACAGGGTACATTAACGAGCAGTACTTC	CAWSRTGYINEQYF
NA	TRBV6-5	NA	TRBJ2-7	TGTGCCAGCAGGACTAGTTCGTCCTACGAGCAGTACTTC	CASRTSSSYEQYF
NA	TRBV19	NA	TRBJ1-1	TGTGCCAGTAGTATATCAGGGGTCGGTGAAGCTTTCTTT	CASSISGVGEAFF
NA	TRBV5-5	NA	TRBJ1-3	TGTGCCAGCAGCTTGGCAACAGGGTTGAGGGGAAACACCATATATTTT	CASSLATGLRGNTIYF
NA	TRBV7-9	NA	TRBJ2-2	TGTGCCAGCAGCTTAACCGGGACCGGGGAGCTGTTTTTT	CASSLTGTGELFF
NA	TRBV11-2	NA	TRBJ1-3	TGTGCCAGCAGCCTAAGCTCTGGAAACACCATATATTTT	CASSLSSGNTIYF
NA	TRBV5-1	NA	TRBJ2-7	TGCGCCAGCAGCTTGGTGTCAGGGGATAACCACGAGCAGTACTTC	CASSLVSGDNHEQYF
TRBD1	TRBV2	NA	TRBJ1-3	TGTGCCAGCGGACAGGGGGTGCAAGGAAACACCATATATTTT	CASGQGVQGNTIYF
TRBD2	TRBV7-9	NA	TRBJ2-1	TGTGCCAGCAGCTTACCGGGACTAGCGGGTGGGCATGAGCAGTTCTTC	CASSLPGLAGGHEQFF
TRBD1	TRBV7-2	NA	TRBJ2-2	TGTGCCAGCAGGAGATTTCCGGGACAGACCACCGGGGAGCTGTTTTTT	CASRRFPGQTTGELFF
TRBD2	TRBV19	NA	TRBJ2-1	TGTGCCAGTAGTAAGCCGGGACTAGTACTTAATGAGCAGTTCTTC	CASSKPGLVLNEQFF
TRBD1	TRBV2	NA	TRBJ1-5	TGTGCCAGCAGTGGGGGGACAGGGGCCTTCAATCAGCCCCAGCATTTT	CASSGGTGAFNQPQHF
NA	TRBV3-1/TRBV3-2	NA	TRBJ2-1	TGTGCCAGCAGCCCCAGCAGTGGAGTACCCAATGAGCAGTTCTTC	CASSPSSGVPNEQFF
TRBD1	TRBV7-9	NA	TRBJ2-7	TGTGCCAGCAGCTTAGCCGGGACAGAAAGCTCCTACGAGCAGTACTTC	CASSLAGTESSYEQYF
TRBD1	TRBV2	NA	TRBJ2-2	TGTGCCAGCAGCCCGGACAGGCACGGGGAGCTGTTTTTT	CASSPDRHGELFF
TRBD1	TRBV5-8	NA	TRBJ1-6	TGTGCCAGCAGCTCACAGGGGATCTTTGGTTCACCCCTCCACTTT	CASSSQGIFGSPLHF
TRBD1	TRBV2	once	TRBJ2-1	TGTGCCAGCACCACCGGGACAGGGATGGGGAATGAGCAGTTCTTC	CASTTGTGMGNEQFF
TRBD2	TRBV4-3	NA	TRBJ2-1	TGCGCCAGCAGCGGAGCCGGGACTAGCTCCTACAATGAGCAGTTCTTC	CASSGAGTSSYNEQFF